The 26 T cell receptor beta chains given below trace back to one sample, sequenced in a study of T cell repertoires in cytomegalovirus infection. TCRdb called the reads again in MiXCR, with one record for every CDR3 protein. The table includes 250,000 or so distinct CDR3 sequences, over 9% detected once. Material: PBMCs. These TCRs come from a human donor in good health (CMV status not recorded). Some clones in this sample may be carry-over from other donors' samples.

CDR3 region: CASSLRLGGTEAFF. DNA of the CDR3: TGCGCCAGCAGCTTGCGGCTGGGGGGCACTGAAGCTTTCTTT. The chain employs TRBV5-1 and TRBJ1-1, with D possibly TRBD1 on 5 matching bases. The CDR3 spans 14 residues. Germline V gene sequence: CDR1 SGHRS, CDR2 YFSETQ. V was cut by 1 base and J by 4 bases, with 11 bases left in between.

The sample holds a few counts of this clonotype. The rearrangement links TRBV2 to TRBJ2-7; 8 nucleotides match TRBD2. V lost 4 bases to trimming and J lost 0 bases; unmatched junction nucleotides: 5. The CDR3 has 15 residues. Germline assignment: CDR1 SNHLY and CDR2 FYNNEI. The CDR3 DNA reads TGTGCCAGCAGTGCGGGGCTAGCGGGCTCCTACGAGCAGTACTTC. This sequence encodes CASSAGLAGSYEQYF.

The table lists this clonotype with many counts. V is TRBV28 and J is TRBJ2-7; the match to TRBD2 covers 14 bases. CDR3 length equals 16 residues. Germline CDR1 and CDR2: MDHEN and SYDVKM. V was pared by 5 bases and J by 3 bases, with 6 bases of the junction left unmatched. CDR3 nucleotide sequence: TGTGCCAGCAGTCCTCTCGGACTAGCGGGAGGCTACGAGCAGTACTTC. Residues: CASSPLGLAGGYEQYF. Filled out from reference TRBV28 and TRBJ2-7, the complete variable domain reads DVKVTQSSRYLVKRTGEKVFLECVQDMDHENMFWYRQDPGLGLRLIYFSYDVKMKEKGDIPEGYSVSREKKERFSLILESASTNQTSMYLCASSPLGLAGGYEQYFGPGTRLTVT.

This clonotype was counted ten times or more. This chain connects TRBV11-2 to TRBJ1-1, with TRBD1 matching 9 bases. CDR1 SGHAT and CDR2 FQNNGV come from the germline V gene. The junction had 5 bases not matched to a gene; V was cut back by 6 bases and J by 0 bases. The CDR3 is 15 residues long. The CDR3 sequence is CASRLDRGVNTEAFF. The CDR3 DNA reads TGTGCCAGCAGGCTCGACAGGGGGGTGAACACTGAAGCTTTCTTT.

This clonotype was picked up many times. V and J are TRBV10-3 and TRBJ2-2; D unclear. The CDR3 sequence is 14 residues long. CDR1 ENHRY and CDR2 SYGVKD come from the germline V gene. V gave up 2 bases and J gave up 3 bases, with 7 bases separating them. The CDR3 sequence: CAISEGYDTGELFF. CDR3 DNA sequence: TGTGCCATCAGTGAGGGGTATGACACCGGGGAGCTGTTTTTT.

This clonotype has at least ten counts. The CDR3: CATQWGGTGVNEQYF. For the CDR3, the DNA is TGTGCCACCCAGTGGGGGGGGACAGGGGTAAACGAGCAGTACTTC. The gene calls are TRBV25-1 and TRBJ2-7; 10 bases agree with TRBD1. This CDR3 region has 15 residues. Germline loops: CDR1 MGHDK, CDR2 SYGVNS. V was clipped by 10 bases and J by 5 bases; unmatched bases: 14.

V usage is TRBV5-5 and J usage is TRBJ2-7, with D unresolved. The V end was cut by 0 bases, the J end by 4 bases, with 8 bases between. This CDR3 region has 13 residues. Germline V lookup: CDR1 SGHKS, CDR2 YYEKEE (reference sequence). CDR3 nucleotides: TGTGCCAGCAGCTTGGTTTTGAGTTACGAGCAGTACTTC. This encodes CASSLVLSYEQYF.

The V and J genes are TRBV19 and TRBJ1-1; D might be TRBD1 (5 bases). The germline V gene encodes CDR1 LNHDA and CDR2 SQIVND (reference sequence). The CDR3 loop spans 14 amino acids. V was cut by 5 bases and J by 5 bases, with 15 bases left in between. The DNA for the CDR3 is TGTGCCAGTAGTTCGAGGGGCCTCCAAACTGAAGCTTTCTTT. Translated: CASSSRGLQTEAFF. Full variable domain (rest looked up from reference TRBV19 and TRBJ1-1): DGGITQSPKYLFRKEGQNVTLSCEQNLNHDAMYWYRQDPGQGLRLIYYSQIVNDFQKGDIAEGYSVSREKKESFPLTVTSAQKNPTAFYLCASSSRGLQTEAFFGQGTRLTVV.

The J gene is TRBJ1-1, the V gene TRBV29-1, with D possibly matching TRBD1 (6 bases). Trimming removed 7 bases from V and 2 bases from J, with 14 bases in between. CDR1 is SQVTM and CDR2 is ANQGSEA in the germline V gene. This CDR3 has 13 residues. The CDR3 loop is CSAIQGRNTEAFF. In DNA, the CDR3 is TGCAGCGCAATACAGGGTAGAAACACTGAAGCTTTCTTT.

This clonotype was counted at least ten times. This chain connects TRBV28 to TRBJ1-2; no reliable D call. CDR1 and CDR2 from the germline V gene are MDHEN and SYDVKM. This CDR3 comprises 13 residues. Trimming took off 3 bases at V and 2 bases at J, with 7 bases between the two ends. CDR3 sequence (DNA): TGTGCCAGCAGTTTTACGGCCAACTATGGCTACACCTTC. This translates into CASSFTANYGYTF.

This clonotype was counted ten times or more. The rearrangement links TRBV11-3 to TRBJ2-6, with 9 bases matching TRBD1. After removal of 5 bases from V and 4 bases from J, the junction contained 12 bases not matched to a gene. Germline CDR1 is SGHNT and CDR2 is YENEEA. This CDR3 contains 18 residues. DNA of the CDR3: TGTGCCAGCAGCCCGACAGGGGGACCGGCGGGCGGGGCCAACGTCCTGACTTTC. Protein: CASSPTGGPAGGANVLTF.

This clonotype was seen ten or more times. The V call is TRBV7-3, the J call TRBJ2-1; 8 positions match TRBD2. Germline lookup yields CDR1 SGHTA and CDR2 FQGTGA. The length of the CDR3 is 18 residues. V dropped 2 bases and J dropped 2; count of bases not matched to a gene: 11. The CDR3: CASSLSAGGPGPYNEQFF. The CDR3 DNA reads as TGTGCCAGCAGCTTATCCGCGGGAGGCCCAGGGCCCTACAATGAGCAGTTCTTC.

In this sample, this clonotype turned up a few times. The chain couples TRBV25-1 to TRBJ2-5; D is ambiguous. Trimming cost V 3 bases and J 5 bases, with 16 bases left between them. The CDR3 contains 15 residues. Germline CDR1 and CDR2: MGHDK and SYGVNS. The CDR3 DNA sequence: TGTGCCAGCAGTGATCCGGGCCCCTTGGGGGAGACCCAGTACTTC. Translation: CASSDPGPLGETQYF. Supplemented by reference TRBV25-1 and TRBJ2-5, the full variable domain reads EADIYQTPRYLVIGTGKKITLECSQTMGHDKMYWYQQDPGMELHLIHYSYGVNSTEKGDLSSESTVSRIRTEHFPLTLESARPSHTSQYLCASSDPGPLGETQYFGPGTRLLVL.

The V call is TRBV29-1, the J call TRBJ1-1; 11 positions agree with TRBD1. The J segment lost 4 bases and the V segment lost 7 bases, leaving 8 bases of the junction unmatched. CDR1 and CDR2 (germline): SQVTM, ANQGSEA. This CDR3 comprises 14 residues. CDR3 nucleotides: TGCAGCGCCCAGATCGGGACAGGGGGCACTGAAGCTTTCTTT. Residues: CSAQIGTGGTEAFF.

This clonotype was seen more than once but under ten times. The chain couples TRBV19 to TRBJ2-2; the D is unclear. The V and J ends lost 3 bases and 6 bases respectively, with 5 bases between them. The germline V gene has CDR1 LNHDA and CDR2 SQIVND (reference sequence). The CDR3 runs to 12 residues. CDR3 in DNA: TGTGCCAGTAGTATTAATCCCGGGGAGCTGTTTTTT. As protein: CASSINPGELFF.

Many counts were recorded for this clonotype. This sequence joins TRBV7-2 and TRBJ2-2, with unresolved D. The V end lost 3 bases, the J end lost 1 base, and 6 bases lay between the germline ends. The CDR3 spans 14 residues. Looked up from germline, CDR1 is SGHTA and CDR2 is FQGNSA. CDR3 residues: CASSFDQNTGELFF. DNA for the CDR3: TGTGCCAGCAGCTTTGACCAGAACACCGGGGAGCTGTTTTTT.

V and J are TRBV29-1 and TRBJ2-4; a weak D match, TRBD2 (5 bases). The CDR3 is 12 residues long. V was clipped by 5 bases and J by 3 bases, with 8 bases between them. Germline CDR1 SQVTM, CDR2 ANQGSEA. CDR3 in DNA: TGCAGCGTTCGGGGTGGCAAAAACATTCAGTACTTC. Protein: CSVRGGKNIQYF.

This clonotype has at least ten counts. The rearrangement uses TRBV7-2 and TRBJ2-3; D assignment may be TRBD1 or TRBD2 (6 bases each). Germline loops: CDR1 SGHTA, CDR2 FQGNSA. CDR3 size: 15 residues. Deletions cut 5 bases from V and 2 bases from J, with 14 bases between. CDR3 in amino acids: CASSPRGLTTDTQYF. CDR3 DNA sequence: TGTGCCAGCAGCCCCAGGGGACTTACCACAGATACGCAGTATTTT.

The rearrangement links TRBV20-1 to TRBJ1-6; TRBD1 aligns across 10 bases. V lost 3 bases to trimming and J lost 5 bases; unmatched junction nucleotides: 7. The CDR3 is made up of 16 amino acids. Germline loops: CDR1 DFQATT, CDR2 SNEGSKA (reference sequence). This chain's CDR3 is CSASGGQGLHNSPLHF. As DNA, the CDR3 is TGCAGTGCTAGTGGGGGACAGGGGCTCCATAATTCACCCCTCCACTTT.

This clonotype was counted many times. The rearrangement joins TRBV28 to TRBJ1-2, with D possibly being TRBD1 (5 bases). CDR3 length: 13 residues. V was trimmed by 4 bases and J by 6 bases, leaving 12 bases between them. From germline, CDR1 is MDHEN and CDR2 SYDVKM. In nucleotides, the CDR3 is TGTGCCAGCAGTTCCGGGGGTAGCGATGGCTACACCTTC. Translating gives CASSSGGSDGYTF.

This clonotype was seen repeatedly, ten times or more. This chain joins TRBV7-2 and TRBJ2-5; possibly TRBD2 for D (6 bases). There are 16 residues in the CDR3. CDR1 SGHTA and CDR2 FQGNSA come from the germline V gene. The ends were cut back, 5 bases at V and 1 base at J, with 17 bases in the middle. CDR3 in DNA: TGTGCCAGCAGCCTCAATTCAGTGGGAGGCCAAGAGACCCAGTACTTC. Protein: CASSLNSVGGQETQYF.

This clonotype was picked up many times. The V call is TRBV7-2, the J call TRBJ2-7, with TRBD1 matching over 12 bases. With V trimmed by 6 bases and J by 8 bases, 11 bases remained unmatched. Per germline, CDR1 SGHTA and CDR2 FQGNSA. The CDR3 sequence is 15 residues long. This CDR3 is CASSSQSGTGGQQYF. In nucleotides, the CDR3 is TGTGCCAGCAGTTCGCAATCCGGGACAGGGGGCCAGCAGTACTTC.

This clonotype has a handful of counts. The chain carries TRBV5-5 and TRBJ1-4; D not certain. The CDR3 extends over 14 amino acids. Germline V CDR1 and CDR2: SGHKS, YYEKEE (reference sequence). The V end lost 0 bases, the J end lost 5 bases, and 8 bases lay between the germline ends. The CDR3 is CASSLATVNEKLFF. Written as DNA, the CDR3 is TGTGCCAGCAGCTTGGCCACTGTGAATGAAAAACTGTTTTTT.

This clonotype was seen at least ten times. The V gene is TRBV7-2, the J gene TRBJ2-7, with 11 bases fitting TRBD1. The CDR3 runs to 15 residues. Germline CDR1 SGHTA, CDR2 FQGNSA. V lost 3 bases, J lost 2 bases, and 3 bases stayed unmatched. Written as DNA, the CDR3 is TGTGCCAGCAGCTTGGCGGGACAGGGGGCCTACGAGCAGTACTTC. The encoded protein is CASSLAGQGAYEQYF.

This clonotype was detected a few times. The chain has TRBV19 and TRBJ2-7; D may be TRBD1 (5 bases). The germline V gene has CDR1 LNHDA and CDR2 SQIVND (reference sequence). This CDR3 is built from 14 residues. Between the trimmed V and J ends, which lost 3 bases and 0 bases, there was a span of 9 bases. The CDR3 DNA reads as TGTGCCAGTAGTATTACGGACACCTCCTACGAGCAGTACTTC. This sequence encodes CASSITDTSYEQYF.

This clonotype was counted ten times or more. This chain's CDR3 is CASSLGQPNYGYTF. CDR3 nucleotide sequence: TGTGCCAGCAGCTTAGGCCAGCCTAACTATGGCTACACCTTC. The genes are TRBV7-9 and TRBJ1-2; D gene uncertain. Germline CDR1 SEHNR, CDR2 FQNEAQ (reference sequence). The CDR3 is 14 amino acids. Between the trimmed V and J ends, which lost 1 base and 0 bases, there was a span of 6 bases.